These 14 T cell receptor beta chains were sequenced from one sample in a study of cytomegalovirus exposure and HLA in healthy donors. 13 Jbeta primers and 60 Vbeta primers were used for the PCR. Only in-frame clones appear in the TCRdb table, and some are missing; sequencing was by immunoSEQ multiplex PCR. The repertoire consists of roughly 150,000 clones, with about 80% occurring once and the leading ten covering roughly an eighth. Input material: PBMCs. These receptors were taken from a woman aged 40 to 50 in good health and CMV-seronegative.

The chain has TRBV7-6 and TRBJ1-1, with D possibly matching TRBD1 (6 bases). Trimming stripped 5 bases from V and 1 base from J, with 17 bases between. The CDR3 is 16 amino acids. Per the germline V gene, CDR1 is SGHVS and CDR2 is FNYEAQ. The CDR3: CASSHLPEDRNTEAFF. The CDR3 DNA is TGTGCCAGCAGCCACCTCCCGGAGGACAGGAACACTGAAGCTTTCTTT.

The chain uses TRBV10-1 and TRBJ2-1; 8 nucleotides match TRBD2. CDR3 size: 15 residues. Germline CDR1 is WNHNN and CDR2 is SYGVQD (reference sequence). The V gene end was trimmed by 4 bases and the J gene end by 6 bases; junction bases not matched to a gene: 8. As DNA, the CDR3 is TGCGCCAGCAGTGGGAGCGGGGGATACGTCAATGAGCAGTTCTTC. Its protein is CASSGSGGYVNEQFF.

The chain joins TRBV11-2 to TRBJ2-5; 8 bases are a match to TRBD2. Per the germline V gene, CDR1 is SGHAT and CDR2 is FQNNGV. CDR3 length: 16 residues. Trimming cost V 1 base and J 2 bases; bases outside gene matches: 6. The CDR3, as DNA: TGTGCCAGCAGCTTAGGGGCGGGCGGGGGGCAAGAGACCCAGTACTTC. Translated, it gives CASSLGAGGGQETQYF.

DNA of the CDR3: TGTGCCAGCAGTGAATCCCACAGTCAAGAGACCCAGTACTTC. Its protein product is CASSESHSQETQYF. The chain joins TRBV25-1 to TRBJ2-5; D unresolved. The CDR3 consists of 14 residues. In germline, CDR1 is MGHDK, CDR2 SYGVNS. The V and J ends lost 1 base and 2 bases respectively, with 8 bases between them.

A few counts support this clone. This chain connects TRBV6-1 to TRBJ1-2, with a tentative D call TRBD1 (5 bases). CDR3 length equals 13 residues. Germline loops: CDR1 MNHNS, CDR2 SASEGT. Trimming took 5 bases from V and 3 from J, leaving 10 bases between them. The CDR3 loop reads CASSLTGDYGYTF. The CDR3 bases are TGTGCCAGCAGTCTTACGGGGGACTATGGCTACACCTTC.

This chain links TRBV11-1 with TRBJ2-1; 8 nucleotides line up with TRBD2. The CDR3 covers 15 residues. V trimming: 6 bases; J trimming: 7 bases; junction bases outside the gene matches: 11. Germline CDR1 reads SGHAT; CDR2 reads FQDESV (reference sequence). The CDR3 DNA reads TGTGCCAGCAGTTCAGTGGGACTAGGGGGTAATGAGCAGTTCTTC. Protein: CASSSVGLGGNEQFF.

This clone appeared a few times. The gene calls are TRBV7-2 and TRBJ2-7; 11 bases agree with TRBD2. The V gene end was trimmed by 1 base and the J gene end by 1 base; junction bases not matched to a gene: 9. The CDR3 runs 18 residues. Germline CDR1 and CDR2: SGHTA and FQGNSA. CDR3 DNA sequence: TGTGCCAGCAGCTTAGGGGCTAGCGGGAGGAGGGGATCCTACGAGCAGTACTTC. Its protein is CASSLGASGRRGSYEQYF. Drawing the rest from reference TRBV7-2 and TRBJ2-7, the complete variable domain is GAGVSQSPSNKVTEKGKDVELRCDPISGHTALYWYRQSLGQGLEFLIYFQGNSAPDKSGLPSDRFSAERTGGSVSTLTIQRTQQEDSAVYLCASSLGASGRRGSYEQYFGPGTRLTVT.

The chain has TRBV14 and TRBJ2-7; TRBD2 matches 7 bases. Germline V CDR1 and CDR2: SGHDN, FVKESK. J gave up 3 bases and V 5 bases, and 10 bases lay outside the gene matches. CDR3 length equals 15 residues. The CDR3 bases are TGTGCCAGCAGCTCCGAAGGGCAGCGGGGCTACGAGCAGTACTTC. It codes for CASSSEGQRGYEQYF.

This clone was seen a handful of times. The CDR3 nucleotides are TGTGCCAGCAGACAGACAGACATGAACACTGAAGCTTTCTTT. Its translation is CASRQTDMNTEAFF. The V call is TRBV7-9, the J call TRBJ1-1; maybe TRBD1 (5 bases). The germline V gene encodes CDR1 SEHNR and CDR2 FQNEAQ (reference sequence). This CDR3 comprises 14 residues. With 6 bases removed from V and 0 bases from J, the gap between germline ends came to 11 bases.

The V and J genes are TRBV7-9 and TRBJ1-2; D call uncertain. Germline CDR1 reads SEHNR; CDR2 reads FQNEAQ (reference sequence). The germline V and J ends were trimmed by 5 bases and 5 bases, with 18 bases remaining between them. This CDR3 has 15 residues. The CDR3 protein is CASSPHLDSGYGYTF. The DNA of the CDR3 is TGTGCCAGCAGCCCCCACCTGGATTCGGGATATGGCTACACCTTC.

The chain combines TRBV5-1 with TRBJ2-1, with TRBD1 identical over 7 bases. The trim removed 4 bases at V and 5 bases at J, leaving 9 bases unmatched. The V gene's germline CDR1 is SGHRS and CDR2 YFSETQ. The CDR3 is 15 residues long. The CDR3 region has the DNA TGCGCCAGCAGCCTACGACAGGGAAAGGACAATGAGCAGTTCTTC. It translates to CASSLRQGKDNEQFF.

The gene calls are TRBV4-1 and TRBJ1-1; D is ambiguous. The germline V gene has CDR1 MGHRA and CDR2 YSYEKL. The CDR3 has 13 residues. Trimming stripped 1 base from V and 1 base from J, with 4 bases between. The CDR3 loop reads CASSQGPNTEAFF. The CDR3 DNA is TGCGCCAGCAGCCAAGGGCCGAACACTGAAGCTTTCTTT.

In its sample, this clone was seen a few times. The chain couples TRBV18 to TRBJ1-2; 7 bases map to TRBD1. Germline-derived CDR1 and CDR2 are KGHSH and LQKENI. The CDR3 contains 14 residues. Germline trimming cut 5 bases from V and 3 bases from J; bases unmatched to any gene: 6. CDR3 sequence: CASSTGGGDYGYTF. CDR3 nucleotides: TGTGCCAGCTCAACGGGAGGGGGCGACTATGGCTACACCTTC.

This chain links TRBV28 with TRBJ1-1, with D perhaps matching TRBD1 (6 bases). V was clipped by 5 bases and J by 4 bases, with 11 bases between them. Per the germline V gene, CDR1 is MDHEN and CDR2 is SYDVKM. This CDR3 region has 13 residues. The CDR3 bases are TGTGCCAGCAGTCTCAGGGGTCTCACTGAAGCTTTCTTT. Amino acid sequence: CASSLRGLTEAFF. Drawing the rest from reference TRBV28 and TRBJ1-1, the complete variable domain is DVKVTQSSRYLVKRTGEKVFLECVQDMDHENMFWYRQDPGLGLRLIYFSYDVKMKEKGDIPEGYSVSREKKERFSLILESASTNQTSMYLCASSLRGLTEAFFGQGTRLTVV.